A single sample is the source of the 9 T cell receptor beta chains below, sequenced in a study of identical twins. Via MiXCR, TCRdb re-called the 5' RACE reads, giving one row per CDR3 protein. The table lists 510,000 or so distinct CDR3 sequences, over 12% of them singletons. This sample also belongs to another study, concerning yellow fever vaccine responses in identical twins.

Sequenced sample: CD4+ T cells sorted from blood. All receptors come from a woman in her late teens or twenties in good health.

The rearrangement links TRBV2 to TRBJ2-2; 8 bases fit TRBD1. The junction had 4 bases not matched to a gene; V was cut back by 4 bases and J by 0 bases. Germline V gene lookup returns CDR1 SNHLY and CDR2 FYNNEI. The CDR3 covers 16 residues. CDR3 coding DNA: TGTGCCAGCAGTGTACAGGGGGGCACGAACACCGGGGAGCTGTTTTTT. Translated, it gives CASSVQGGTNTGELFF.

This clonotype has ten or more counts. The chain couples TRBV28 to TRBJ2-7, with D hard to call. The CDR3 covers 13 residues. CDR1 MDHEN and CDR2 SYDVKM come from the germline V gene. V lost 3 bases and J lost 5, with 11 bases in between. CDR3: CASSFRSRDEQYF. The CDR3 nucleotides are TGTGCCAGCAGTTTTCGGTCTAGGGACGAGCAGTACTTC. Full variable domain (outside the CDR3, taken from reference TRBV28 and TRBJ2-7): DVKVTQSSRYLVKRTGEKVFLECVQDMDHENMFWYRQDPGLGLRLIYFSYDVKMKEKGDIPEGYSVSREKKERFSLILESASTNQTSMYLCASSFRSRDEQYFGPGTRLTVT.

This chain joins TRBV12-3 or TRBV12-4 and TRBJ1-1; D is ambiguous. The CDR3 sequence is 14 residues long. V lost 1 base to trimming and J lost 5 bases, with 11 bases between them. The CDR3 is CASSLEGWETEAFF. The CDR3 DNA reads as TGTGCCAGCAGTTTAGAGGGATGGGAAACTGAAGCTTTCTTT.

The chain joins TRBV15 to TRBJ2-4; unclear D gene. CDR3 length equals 15 residues. Germline V lookup: CDR1 LNHNV, CDR2 YYDKDF (reference sequence). Trimming took off 0 bases at V and 3 bases at J, with 9 bases between the two ends. The DNA of the CDR3 is TGTGCCACCAGCAGAGAGCTTTTGGGCAAAAACATTCAGTACTTC. This codes for CATSRELLGKNIQYF.

This clonotype was observed a handful of times. V is TRBV5-4 and J is TRBJ1-2; no clear D. The CDR3 is 14 residues long. V gave up 2 bases and J gave up 0 bases, with 8 bases separating them. The germline V gene has CDR1 SGHNT and CDR2 YYREEE (reference sequence). DNA of the CDR3: TGTGCCAGCAGCTTCATAGAATCTAACTATGGCTACACCTTC. This encodes CASSFIESNYGYTF.

The table lists this clonotype with a few counts. CDR3 coding DNA: TGTGCCAGCAGCCGAAGCGCCAACAGCTTCTCTGGAAACACCATATATTTT. Protein sequence: CASSRSANSFSGNTIYF. This chain connects TRBV11-2 to TRBJ1-3; D is uncertain. With 5 bases removed from V and 0 bases from J, the gap between germline ends came to 17 bases. The germline CDR1 and CDR2 sequences are SGHAT and FQNNGV. The CDR3 runs to 17 residues.

This clonotype was detected many times. The chain is built from TRBV12-3 or TRBV12-4 and TRBJ2-2; D is unresolved. The CDR3 consists of 15 residues. V gave up 0 bases and J gave up 4 bases, with 9 bases separating them. The CDR3 sequence: CASSLARVRTGELFF. In nucleotides, the CDR3 is TGTGCCAGCAGTTTAGCGAGAGTACGCACCGGGGAGCTGTTTTTT.

This clonotype has a handful of counts. The chain recombines TRBV12-3 or TRBV12-4 with TRBJ2-3; 8 positions match TRBD1. The CDR3 loop spans 19 amino acids. J lost 3 bases, V lost 4 bases, and 18 bases had no gene match. In DNA, the CDR3 is TGTGCCAGCAGTTCCGGGAGAAGAACGGCCCAGGGGGCGACAGATACGCAGTATTTT. Translation gives CASSSGRRTAQGATDTQYF.

The J gene is TRBJ2-1, the V gene TRBV5-1; D possibly corresponds to TRBD1 (6 bases). Germline V CDR1 and CDR2: SGHRS, YFSETQ. This CDR3 spans 16 amino acids. The germline V and J ends were trimmed by 0 bases and 0 bases, with 10 bases remaining between them. The CDR3 region is CASSLGRTASYNEQFF. As DNA, the CDR3 is TGCGCCAGCAGCTTGGGGCGGACAGCCTCCTACAATGAGCAGTTCTTC.